This note documents a single TCR beta chain sequence. Antigen unknown. V lost 4 bases to trimming and J lost 1 base; unmatched junction nucleotides: 4. Per the germline V gene, CDR1 is SGHRS and CDR2 is YFSETQ. The CDR3 has 15 residues. The data derive from a study of T-cell memory formation after mild COVID-19. Overall study: TCR clusters were mostly donor specific.

Study results and caveats: There was a balanced CD4/CD8 profile in clones contracting day 15 to 85, and later expanders leaned CD4+.

Via MiXCR, TCRdb re-called the 5' RACE reads, giving one row per CDR3 protein. The sample consists of under 450,000 distinct CDR3 sequences, 20% to 25% of them appearing once. The chain carries TRBV5-1 and TRBJ2-3; TRBD1 agrees at 9 bases. The source is a man between 18 and 35 years old who had mild COVID-19 (a few samples of this study predate the infection). Cell type and time point are not known. Sequenced material: PBMCs or a T cell subset sorted from them (not recorded which). DNA for the CDR3: TGCGCCAGCAGCCCGGACAGGGGACGCACAGATACGCAGTATTTT. Its translation is CASSPDRGRTDTQYF. The whole variable domain, filled in from reference TRBV5-1 and TRBJ2-3, reads KAGVTQTPRYLIKTRGQQVTLSCSPISGHRSVSWYQQTPGQGLQFLFEYFSETQRNKGNFPGRFSGRQFSNSRSEMNVSTLELGDSALYLCASSPDRGRTDTQYFGPGTRLTVL.